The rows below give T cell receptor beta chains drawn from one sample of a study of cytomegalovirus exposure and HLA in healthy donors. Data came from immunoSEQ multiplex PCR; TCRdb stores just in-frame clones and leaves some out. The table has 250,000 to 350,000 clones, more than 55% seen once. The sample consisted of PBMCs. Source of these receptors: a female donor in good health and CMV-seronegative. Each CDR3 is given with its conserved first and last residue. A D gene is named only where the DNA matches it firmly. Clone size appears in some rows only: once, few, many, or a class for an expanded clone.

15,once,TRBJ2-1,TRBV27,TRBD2,CASSLGLASYNEQFF,TGTGCCAGCAGCTTGGGACTAGCCAGTTACAATGAGCAGTTCTTC
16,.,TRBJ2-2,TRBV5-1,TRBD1,CASSLPGQGATGELFF,TGCGCCAGCAGCTTACCGGGACAGGGGGCGACCGGGGAGCTGTTTTTT
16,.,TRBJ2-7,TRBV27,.,CASSWYQGGRIHEQYF,TGTGCCAGCAGTTGGTATCAGGGAGGTCGAATCCACGAGCAGTACTTC
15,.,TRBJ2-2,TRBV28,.,CASSSGLPRTGELFF,TGTGCCAGCAGTTCGGGACTTCCGAGGACCGGGGAGCTGTTTTTT
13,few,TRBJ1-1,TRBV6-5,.,CASSDWKSLEAFF,TGTGCCAGCAGCGACTGGAAGAGTCTGGAAGCTTTCTTT
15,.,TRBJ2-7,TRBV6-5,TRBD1,CASSRHGTGAYEQYF,TGTGCCAGCAGCAGGCACGGGACAGGGGCCTACGAGCAGTACTTC
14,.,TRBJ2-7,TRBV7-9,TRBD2,CASSPEGLALEQYF,TGTGCCAGCAGCCCCGAGGGACTAGCCCTCGAGCAGTACTTC
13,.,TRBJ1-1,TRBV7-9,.,CASRPGLNTEAFF,TGTGCCAGCAGACCAGGGTTGAACACTGAAGCTTTCTTT
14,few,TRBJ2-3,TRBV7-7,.,CAIGSEPGTDTQYF,TGTGCCATAGGAAGCGAGCCTGGCACAGATACGCAGTATTTT
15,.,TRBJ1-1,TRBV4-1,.,CASSQDMSLNTEAFF,TGCGCCAGCAGCCAAGACATGTCCCTGAACACTGAAGCTTTCTTT
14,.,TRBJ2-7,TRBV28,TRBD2,CASLASGSSYEQYF,TGTGCCAGCTTGGCTAGCGGGAGCTCCTACGAGCAGTACTTC
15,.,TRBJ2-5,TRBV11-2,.,CASSLGGTGRETQYF,TGTGCCAGCAGCTTAGGCGGGACTGGCCGAGAGACCCAGTACTTC
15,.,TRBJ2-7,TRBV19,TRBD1,CASSARQGETYEQYF,TGTGCCAGTAGTGCCCGACAGGGGGAAACCTACGAGCAGTACTTC
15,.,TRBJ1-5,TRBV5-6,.,CASSFWRISNQPQHF,TGTGCCAGCAGCTTCTGGAGAATAAGCAATCAGCCCCAGCATTTT
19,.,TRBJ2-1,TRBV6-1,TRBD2,CASSEWGLAGGHSYNEQFF,TGTGCCAGCAGTGAGTGGGGACTAGCGGGAGGCCACTCCTACAATGAGCAGTTCTTC
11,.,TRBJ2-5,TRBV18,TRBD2,CASRGGETQYF,TGTGCCAGCCGGGGGGGAGAGACCCAGTACTTC
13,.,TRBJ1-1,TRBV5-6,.,CASSPGLSIGAFF,TGTGCCAGCAGCCCGGGACTTTCTATCGGAGCTTTCTTT
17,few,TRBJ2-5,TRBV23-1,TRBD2,CASSQTLSGGGSETQYF,TGCGCCAGCAGTCAAACTCTCAGCGGGGGAGGATCAGAGACCCAGTACTTC
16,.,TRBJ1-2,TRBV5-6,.,CASSLRFAGTNYGYTF,TGTGCCAGCAGCTTGCGGTTTGCAGGGACTAACTATGGCTACACCTTC
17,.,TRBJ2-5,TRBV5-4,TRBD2,CASSTRGGSGVQETQYF,TGTGCCAGCAGCACCCGGGGCGGGAGCGGGGTACAAGAGACCCAGTACTTC
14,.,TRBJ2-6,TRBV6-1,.,CASNKGLGANVLTF,TGTGCCAGCAACAAGGGGCTCGGGGCCAACGTCCTGACTTTC
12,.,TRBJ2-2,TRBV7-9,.,CASSLAEGELFF,TGTGCCAGCAGCTTAGCGGAGGGGGAGCTGTTTTTT
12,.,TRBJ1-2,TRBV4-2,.,CASSQSNYGYTF,TGTGCCAGCAGCCAATCAAACTATGGCTACACCTTC
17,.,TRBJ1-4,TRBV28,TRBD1,CASSSPGQGHGNEKLFF,TGTGCCAGCAGTTCACCGGGACAGGGCCATGGTAATGAAAAACTGTTTTTT
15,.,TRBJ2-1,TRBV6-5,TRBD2,CASSYGGLYYNEQFF,TGTGCCAGCAGTTACGGGGGACTATACTACAATGAGCAGTTCTTC
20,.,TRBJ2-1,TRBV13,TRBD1,CASSPTIKWRTGAGYNEQFF,TGTGCCAGCAGCCCTACGATCAAATGGCGGACAGGGGCGGGATACAATGAGCAGTTCTTC